This T cell receptor beta chain was captured by sequencing in a study of blood T cells in healthy people across ages. The germline V gene encodes CDR1 MNHEY and CDR2 SVGEGT. The CDR3 is made up of 16 amino acids. The junction had 15 bases not matched to a gene; V was cut back by 6 bases and J by 7 bases. General study findings and limits: When set beside aged donors, long-lived donors presented more naive CD4+ cells and higher diversity.

This clonotype has at least ten counts. Its target is unknown. Ten milliliters of peripheral blood were drawn from each donor. Together with a sample-barcoded 5' primer, a J-beta primer mix was included in a second PCR lasting about 7 to 12 cycles. With 12 random nucleotides, a template-switch adaptor tagged each individual cDNA molecule. TCRdb re-derived calls from the 5' RACE reads in MiXCR, one entry per CDR3 protein. The data hold roughly 650,000 distinct CDR3 sequences, with roughly 30% observed a single time. This clonotype was obtained from a woman of 80 years or more in good health. The V gene is TRBV6-2 or TRBV6-3, the J gene TRBJ2-5; 9 nucleotides align to TRBD2. Sequencing was performed on blood. Here the CDR3 DNA reads TGTGCCAGCAGCCCGCGGGGTAGCGGGGGACCCGCGACCCAGTACTTC. Encoded protein: CASSPRGSGGPATQYF.